The 9 T cell receptor beta chains given below trace back to one sample, sequenced in a study of blood T cell repertoires in COVID-19. Data came from immunoSEQ multiplex PCR; TCRdb stores just in-frame clones and leaves some out. This table holds about 180,000 clones, roughly 78% found once. Specimen: peripheral blood. All receptors derive from an older man with active or convalescent COVID-19.

The chain has TRBV12-5 and TRBJ2-1, with a tentative D call TRBD2 (5 bases). The CDR3 is 13 residues long. The germline V and J ends were trimmed by 6 bases and 4 bases, with 10 bases remaining between them. CDR1 and CDR2 from the germline V gene are LGHNT and FRNRAP. As DNA, the CDR3 is TGTGCTAGTGGCCGTTCGGGGTACAATGAGCAGTTCTTC. Translating gives CASGRSGYNEQFF.

J is TRBJ2-7 and V is TRBV27; possibly TRBD1 for D (6 bases). Germline lookup yields CDR1 MNHEY and CDR2 SMNVEV (reference sequence). The CDR3 loop spans 16 amino acids. Trimming cost V 0 bases and J 4 bases, with 16 bases left between them. The CDR3 DNA sequence: TGTGCCAGCAGTTTATCATCAGGGGCGGGCAGATACGAGCAGTACTTC. This encodes CASSLSSGAGRYEQYF.

The chain combines TRBV4-3 with TRBJ1-2, with TRBD1 as a possible D gene (5 bases). Germline V gene data show CDR1 as LGHNA and CDR2 as YSLEER. This CDR3 region has 14 residues. V was shortened by 0 bases and J by 8 bases, with 13 bases between the two germline ends. The CDR3 coding sequence is TGCGCCAGCAGCCAAGATGTAGGGGCCGGGGGCTACACCTTC. Protein sequence: CASSQDVGAGGYTF.

This chain links TRBV9 with TRBJ2-2, with 8 positions matching TRBD1. The trim removed 2 bases at V and 6 bases at J, leaving 6 bases unmatched. The CDR3 has 15 amino acids. Germline loops: CDR1 SGDLS, CDR2 YYNGEE. The CDR3 spells CASSVSLQGAGELFF. CDR3 nucleotides: TGTGCCAGCAGCGTTAGTTTACAGGGGGCCGGGGAGCTGTTTTTT. Full variable domain (remainder filled in from reference TRBV9 and TRBJ2-2): DSGVTQTPKHLITATGQRVTLRCSPRSGDLSVYWYQQSLDQGLQFLIQYYNGEERAKGNILERFSAQQFPDLHSELNLSSLELGDSALYFCASSVSLQGAGELFFGEGSRLTVL.

In the case of this clone: One end of the junction fails to match germline, which may point to a read error. The chain combines TRBV11-2 with TRBJ1-6; 8 bases map to TRBD1. Per the germline V gene, CDR1 is SGHAT and CDR2 is FQNNGV. The CDR3 length is 14 residues. The CDR3 here is CASSLDRGNSPLHF. CDR3 sequence (DNA): TGTGCCAGCAGCCTAGACAGGGGTAATTCACCCCTCCACTTT. The whole variable domain, filled in from reference TRBV11-2 and TRBJ1-6, reads EAGVAQSPRYKIIEKRQSVAFWCNPISGHATLYWYQQILGQGPKLLIQFQNNGVVDDSQLPKDRFSAERLKGVDSTLKIQPAKLEDSAVYLCASSLDRGNSPLHFGNGTRLTVT.

This clone was detected only a few times. This chain joins TRBV12-5 and TRBJ2-7, with 11 positions matching TRBD2. After removal of 4 bases from V and 1 base from J, the junction contained 9 bases not matched to a gene. Per germline, CDR1 LGHNT and CDR2 FRNRAP. This CDR3 is built from 17 residues. The chain's CDR3 is CASGSVAGGPGSYEQYF. The CDR3 DNA reads TGTGCTAGTGGTTCAGTAGCGGGAGGGCCAGGTTCCTACGAGCAGTACTTC. Full variable domain (outside the CDR3, taken from reference TRBV12-5 and TRBJ2-7): DARVTQTPRHKVTEMGQEVTMRCQPILGHNTVFWYRQTMMQGLELLAYFRNRAPLDDSGMPKDRFSAEMPDATLATLKIQPSEPRDSAVYFCASGSVAGGPGSYEQYFGPGTRLTVT.

This chain joins TRBV19 and TRBJ1-5, with 7 bases matching TRBD1. Germline V CDR1 and CDR2: LNHDA, SQIVND (reference sequence). CDR3 length: 15 amino acids. Germline trimming cut 5 bases from V and 3 bases from J; bases unmatched to any gene: 7. The DNA of the CDR3 is TGTGCCAGTAGTCGAGGGGGCGGCCACAATCAGCCCCAGCATTTT. Its translation: CASSRGGGHNQPQHF.

V is TRBV29-1 and J is TRBJ2-5; 13 bases map to TRBD2. The CDR3 covers 15 residues. V was clipped by 1 base and J by 7 bases; unmatched bases: 6. CDR1 is SQVTM, CDR2 ANQGSEA, per germline. The CDR3 nucleotides read TGCAGCGTTGAAGGGGGGACTAGCGGGATCGTGACCCAGTACTTC. Translating it yields CSVEGGTSGIVTQYF.

The J gene is TRBJ2-7, the V gene TRBV18, with D uncertain. The CDR3 covers 17 residues. Per germline, CDR1 KGHSH and CDR2 LQKENI. V was trimmed by 0 bases and J by 0 bases, leaving 15 bases between them. The CDR3 region has the DNA TGTGCCAGCTCACCACCGGCGCTGGGCCCGAACTCCTACGAGCAGTACTTC. The encoded protein is CASSPPALGPNSYEQYF.